Listed below are T cell receptor beta chains from one sample, sequenced in a study of PD-1 blockade in classical Hodgkin lymphoma. Generated by immunoSEQ multiplex PCR, the TCRdb table keeps only in-frame clones and is missing some. Among more than 40,000 clones listed, under 75% were seen once. This sample comprised peripheral blood mononuclear cells (PBMCs), obtained before the second cycle of nivolumab. The receptors shown here come from a human donor with classical Hodgkin lymphoma. The CDR3 runs from the conserved cysteine through the conserved F or W. D genes are given only for firm matches. Only some rows state a clone size, as once, few, many or a class for expanded clones.

CDR3 DNA: TGTGCCAGCAGTTACGGGGGACAGGGCGCTTTCTTT
CDR3 protein: CASSYGGQGAFF
V gene: TRBV6-5
D gene: TRBD1
clone size: NA
J gene: TRBJ1-1

CDR3 DNA: TGCGCCAGCAGTGAGTCTGGTGGGAACACTGAAGCTTTCTTT
CDR3 protein: CASSESGGNTEAFF
V gene: TRBV10-2
D gene: NA
clone size: few
J gene: TRBJ1-1

CDR3 DNA: TGTGCCAGCAGTTTAGGGACTAGCGGGAGGGCGACGCAGTATTTT
CDR3 protein: CASSLGTSGRATQYF
V gene: TRBV27
D gene: TRBD2
clone size: NA
J gene: TRBJ2-3

CDR3 DNA: TGTGCCAGCAGCCCATCGAGCGAAGGGAGGGGCAATCAGCCCCAGCATTTT
CDR3 protein: CASSPSSEGRGNQPQHF
V gene: TRBV21-1
D gene: NA
clone size: once
J gene: TRBJ1-5

CDR3 DNA: TGTGCCAGCAGCCTCAAAGGGGCGGGGATCGATGAAAAACTGTTTTTT
CDR3 protein: CASSLKGAGIDEKLFF
V gene: TRBV7-6
D gene: NA
clone size: NA
J gene: TRBJ1-4

CDR3 DNA: TGTGCCTGGAGTGGGGGCACGAACACTGAAGCTTTCTTT
CDR3 protein: CAWSGGTNTEAFF
V gene: TRBV30
D gene: NA
clone size: NA
J gene: TRBJ1-1

CDR3 DNA: TGTGCCAGCAGTTCCAGACTAGCGGGACAACCTCCCTACGAGCAGTACTTC
CDR3 protein: CASSSRLAGQPPYEQYF
V gene: TRBV28
D gene: TRBD2
clone size: few
J gene: TRBJ2-7

CDR3 DNA: TGTGCCAGCAGTTTTGCAGGGGCAGGGACTGAAGCTTTCTTT
CDR3 protein: CASSFAGAGTEAFF
V gene: TRBV28
D gene: NA
clone size: NA
J gene: TRBJ1-1

CDR3 DNA: TGTGCCACCACGGGCTGGTGTGAAGCTTTCTTT
CDR3 protein: CATTGWCEAFF
V gene: TRBV5-6
D gene: NA
clone size: NA
J gene: TRBJ1-1

CDR3 DNA: TGTGCCAGCAGCTTTACAGGGTTTGGAGAGACCCAGTACTTC
CDR3 protein: CASSFTGFGETQYF
V gene: TRBV14
D gene: NA
clone size: NA
J gene: TRBJ2-5

CDR3 DNA: TGCGCCAGCAGCTGGGCGAGGGCTAGCCAGGGGGATACGCAGTATTTT
CDR3 protein: CASSWARASQGDTQYF
V gene: TRBV5-1
D gene: NA
clone size: NA
J gene: TRBJ2-3

CDR3 DNA: TGTGCCAGCAGCCCGGGGGGGACTGGTAATCAGCCCCAGCATTTT
CDR3 protein: CASSPGGTGNQPQHF
V gene: TRBV6-5
D gene: NA
clone size: NA
J gene: TRBJ1-5

CDR3 DNA: TGTGCCAGTGACGACCGGGACAGGGGGGTCGAGCAGTACTTC
CDR3 protein: CASDDRDRGVEQYF
V gene: TRBV2
D gene: TRBD1
clone size: NA
J gene: TRBJ2-7

CDR3 DNA: TGTGCCAGCAGTCGTGGAAACACCATATATTTT
CDR3 protein: CASSRGNTIYF
V gene: TRBV6-5
D gene: NA
clone size: few
J gene: TRBJ1-3

CDR3 DNA: TGTGCCAGCAGCTTAGGACCCCCACCCTACGAGCAGTACTTC
CDR3 protein: CASSLGPPPYEQYF
V gene: TRBV7-9
D gene: NA
clone size: NA
J gene: TRBJ2-7

CDR3 DNA: TGTGCCAGTAGTTCTAGCGCCTCGCGGTCCTACGAGCAGTACTTC
CDR3 protein: CASSSSASRSYEQYF
V gene: TRBV19
D gene: NA
clone size: once
J gene: TRBJ2-7

CDR3 DNA: TGTGCCAGCAGCCGAGCCTCGTCCGGGACTAGCACCCTTAGCTCCTACAATGAGCAGTTCTTC
CDR3 protein: CASSRASSGTSTLSSYNEQFF
V gene: TRBV4-2
D gene: TRBD2
clone size: NA
J gene: TRBJ2-1

CDR3 DNA: TGTGCCAGCAGCTACGGACTTAGCAATCAGCCCCAGCATTTT
CDR3 protein: CASSYGLSNQPQHF
V gene: TRBV9
D gene: NA
clone size: NA
J gene: TRBJ1-5

CDR3 DNA: TGTGCCTGGAGTGCGACAGGAGGCCGGGGAGAAAAACTGTTTTTT
CDR3 protein: CAWSATGGRGEKLFF
V gene: TRBV30
D gene: NA
clone size: NA
J gene: TRBJ1-4

CDR3 DNA: TGTGCCAGCAGCGTAGCGGCACAGGGAGGGCCCTATGGCTACACCTTC
CDR3 protein: CASSVAAQGGPYGYTF
V gene: TRBV9
D gene: NA
clone size: NA
J gene: TRBJ1-2

CDR3 DNA: TGTGCCAGCAGCTTTTTAGGGACTAGCGTAACCGGGGAGCTGTTTTTT
CDR3 protein: CASSFLGTSVTGELFF
V gene: TRBV11-2
D gene: TRBD2
clone size: NA
J gene: TRBJ2-2

CDR3 DNA: TGTGCCAGCAGCGTAGCCGCTTTCGAGGGAGTCTACGGCTACACCTTC
CDR3 protein: CASSVAAFEGVYGYTF
V gene: TRBV9
D gene: NA
clone size: few
J gene: TRBJ1-2

CDR3 DNA: TGTGCCAGCAGCCAAGATTTCTCCGCTGGGACAGGGGAGACTGAAGCTTTCTTT
CDR3 protein: CASSQDFSAGTGETEAFF
V gene: TRBV14
D gene: TRBD1
clone size: NA
J gene: TRBJ1-1

CDR3 DNA: TGTGCCAGTAGTATAGATCCGCGGAGGGGGAATAACTATGGCTACACCTTC
CDR3 protein: CASSIDPRRGNNYGYTF
V gene: TRBV19
D gene: NA
clone size: NA
J gene: TRBJ1-2

CDR3 DNA: TGCGCCAGCAGCCAAGATTTGTCGGTATTCAGCACTAATGAAAAACTGTTTTTT
CDR3 protein: CASSQDLSVFSTNEKLFF
V gene: TRBV4-3
D gene: NA
clone size: NA
J gene: TRBJ1-4

CDR3 DNA: TGTGCCAGCAGTGGGGGGACAGGTGTTCCCAGCAATCAGCCCCAGCATTTT
CDR3 protein: CASSGGTGVPSNQPQHF
V gene: TRBV6-1
D gene: TRBD1
clone size: NA
J gene: TRBJ1-5

CDR3 DNA: TGCGCCAGCAGCTTGGAGGGACAGGGATCGGATGGCTACACCTTC
CDR3 protein: CASSLEGQGSDGYTF
V gene: TRBV5-1
D gene: TRBD1
clone size: NA
J gene: TRBJ1-2

CDR3 DNA: TGTGCCAGCAGCCGTTTAACAGGGGAAAATCAGCCCCAGCATTTT
CDR3 protein: CASSRLTGENQPQHF
V gene: TRBV7-2
D gene: TRBD1
clone size: NA
J gene: TRBJ1-5

CDR3 DNA: TGTGCCAGCACTGGGGGGAGGGAGGCTTTCTTT
CDR3 protein: CASTGGREAFF
V gene: TRBV6-5
D gene: NA
clone size: NA
J gene: TRBJ1-1

CDR3 DNA: TGCGCCAGCAGTATACTAGCGGGAGAGGTCTACGAGCAGTACTTC
CDR3 protein: CASSILAGEVYEQYF
V gene: TRBV5-1
D gene: TRBD2
clone size: NA
J gene: TRBJ2-7

CDR3 DNA: TGTGCCAGCAGCTCAACCGGGACACCGAACACTGAAGCTTTCTTT
CDR3 protein: CASSSTGTPNTEAFF
V gene: TRBV7-8
D gene: NA
clone size: once
J gene: TRBJ1-1

CDR3 DNA: TGTGCCAGCAGCTCCGGGACAGGGATTGGGGAGCAGTTCTTC
CDR3 protein: CASSSGTGIGEQFF
V gene: TRBV7-2
D gene: TRBD1
clone size: NA
J gene: TRBJ2-1

CDR3 DNA: TGCGCCAGCAGCGTCCAGGATGGTGGGGAGCTGTTTTTT
CDR3 protein: CASSVQDGGELFF
V gene: TRBV5-1
D gene: NA
clone size: NA
J gene: TRBJ2-2

CDR3 DNA: TGTGCCAGCAGGTCGGCCAATTCACCCCTCCACTTT
CDR3 protein: CASRSANSPLHF
V gene: TRBV7-9
D gene: NA
clone size: few
J gene: TRBJ1-6

CDR3 DNA: TGTGCCAGCTCCAGATCGATTGAAGCTTTCTTT
CDR3 protein: CASSRSIEAFF
V gene: TRBV7-2
D gene: NA
clone size: NA
J gene: TRBJ1-1

CDR3 DNA: TGTGCCAGCAGCGACCGTCTTAGAGGCCGCAATGAGCAGTTCTTC
CDR3 protein: CASSDRLRGRNEQFF
V gene: TRBV9
D gene: NA
clone size: NA
J gene: TRBJ2-1

CDR3 DNA: TGTGCCAGCAGCGTTTCCGCCGGGGAGCTGTTTTTT
CDR3 protein: CASSVSAGELFF
V gene: TRBV9
D gene: NA
clone size: NA
J gene: TRBJ2-2

CDR3 DNA: TGTGCCAGCAGCGACAGAATGGGACAAGAAAGCTCTGGGGCCAACGTCCTGACTTTC
CDR3 protein: CASSDRMGQESSGANVLTF
V gene: TRBV9
D gene: NA
clone size: NA
J gene: TRBJ2-6

CDR3 DNA: TGTGCCAGCAAGACTGGAAACACCATATATTTT
CDR3 protein: CASKTGNTIYF
V gene: TRBV9
D gene: NA
clone size: NA
J gene: TRBJ1-3

CDR3 DNA: TGTGCCATCAGTTCACTGGGGGGGTCAGATACGCAGTATTTT
CDR3 protein: CAISSLGGSDTQYF
V gene: TRBV10-3
D gene: TRBD2
clone size: few
J gene: TRBJ2-3

CDR3 DNA: TGTGCCAGCAGCTTAGCGGTCAGGACAGTACAAGAGACCCAGTACTTC
CDR3 protein: CASSLAVRTVQETQYF
V gene: TRBV7-6
D gene: NA
clone size: NA
J gene: TRBJ2-5

CDR3 DNA: TGTGCCAGCAGCTTAGCCGGGTTTGGGCGGCAGCCCCAGCATTTT
CDR3 protein: CASSLAGFGRQPQHF
V gene: TRBV7-8
D gene: NA
clone size: NA
J gene: TRBJ1-5

CDR3 DNA: TGTGCCAGTATCGGGACTAGCTTTCATGAGCAGTTCTTC
CDR3 protein: CASIGTSFHEQFF
V gene: TRBV19
D gene: TRBD2
clone size: NA
J gene: TRBJ2-1

CDR3 DNA: TGCGCCAGCAGCCACTCCAGTGGGGACTACAATGAGCAGTTCTTC
CDR3 protein: CASSHSSGDYNEQFF
V gene: TRBV4-3
D gene: NA
clone size: few
J gene: TRBJ2-1

CDR3 DNA: TGTGCCAGCAGCCCGACCGGGACTCCGGACGAGCAGTACTTC
CDR3 protein: CASSPTGTPDEQYF
V gene: TRBV9
D gene: NA
clone size: NA
J gene: TRBJ2-7

CDR3 DNA: TGTGCCAGAGGGACACGGAAGATGTATAGCAATCAGCCCCAGCATTTT
CDR3 protein: CARGTRKMYSNQPQHF
V gene: TRBV2
D gene: NA
clone size: NA
J gene: TRBJ1-5

CDR3 DNA: TGTGCCAGCAGCTTGGTTAACACTGAAGCTTTCTTT
CDR3 protein: CASSLVNTEAFF
V gene: TRBV5-6
D gene: NA
clone size: NA
J gene: TRBJ1-1

CDR3 DNA: TGTGCCAGCAAGGGGACAGAGAACACTGAAGCTTTCTTT
CDR3 protein: CASKGTENTEAFF
V gene: TRBV6-5
D gene: TRBD1
clone size: few
J gene: TRBJ1-1

CDR3 DNA: TGTGCCAGCAGCTTGGAAGCAGCAAGCCTTGAAGCTTTCTTT
CDR3 protein: CASSLEAASLEAFF
V gene: TRBV5-4
D gene: NA
clone size: NA
J gene: TRBJ1-1

CDR3 DNA: TGTGCCAGCAGCCCCTACCCCCTACTAGCGGGGGGCCCAGATACGCAGTATTTT
CDR3 protein: CASSPYPLLAGGPDTQYF
V gene: TRBV11-2
D gene: TRBD2
clone size: NA
J gene: TRBJ2-3

CDR3 DNA: TGTGCCAGCGCAAACAACAGGTCCCCAGGCAATCAGCCCCAGCATTTT
CDR3 protein: CASANNRSPGNQPQHF
V gene: TRBV27
D gene: NA
clone size: NA
J gene: TRBJ1-5

CDR3 DNA: TGCAGCGTTGACACAGGGGCAAGCTACACCTTC
CDR3 protein: CSVDTGASYTF
V gene: TRBV29-1
D gene: TRBD1
clone size: NA
J gene: TRBJ1-2